The sequence of this TCR beta chain was determined in a study of blood T cell repertoires in COVID-19. Study overall: Sites in the United States, Italy and Spain provided acute and convalescent COVID-19 samples. In each case, the material was cDNA or gDNA derived from T cells, B-cell-depleted T cells, or PBMCs.

Per the original methods: Counts of nucleated cells, estimated from reference gene primer amplification, were obtained. Libraries were prepared by immunoSEQ multiplex PCR; TCRdb keeps only in-frame clonotypes and omits some of them. That table supplies the V and J calls and clone size; D and trimming were determined from the DNA. The repertoire includes about 160,000 clones, approximately 80% of them detected once, and roughly 6% sits in the top ten. Cohorts were determined from participant-reported clinical history. In germline, CDR1 is SGHTA, CDR2 FQGTGA. The CDR3 spans 14 residues. V was cut by 2 bases and J by 4 bases, with 9 bases left in between.

Specimen: PBMCs or T cells enriched from blood (not recorded which). The TCR sequence derives from a middle-aged man who had recovered from COVID-19. This sequence joins TRBV7-3 and TRBJ2-1; D unresolved. CDR3 nucleotides: TGTGCCAGCAGCTTACTTGCGAGTTACAATGAGCAGTTCTTC. This translates into CASSLLASYNEQFF.